This TCR beta chain was identified in a study of T cell responses to AZD1222 COVID-19 vaccine. Study results and limitations: Recipients of AZD1222 seropositive at baseline numbered only 5 to 7.

The method was immunoSEQ multiplex PCR; TCRdb's version includes in-frame clones alone and lacks a portion of them. The data show about 150,000 clones, under 95% seen once. As to this clone: The target antigen is unknown.

The CDR3 spans 14 residues. Germline loops: CDR1 SGHDN, CDR2 FVKESK. Trimming took 1 base from V and 4 from J, leaving 11 bases between them. The sequence was obtained from an adult who received the AZD1222 COVID-19 vaccine. Specimen: peripheral blood, collected 28 days after the second AZD1222 dose. The rearrangement links TRBV14 to TRBJ2-7, with TRBD2 as a possible D gene (6 bases). CDR3 nucleotide sequence: TGTGCCAGCAGCCAAGTGGGGGGATCGTACGAGCAGTACTTC. Translation gives CASSQVGGSYEQYF.